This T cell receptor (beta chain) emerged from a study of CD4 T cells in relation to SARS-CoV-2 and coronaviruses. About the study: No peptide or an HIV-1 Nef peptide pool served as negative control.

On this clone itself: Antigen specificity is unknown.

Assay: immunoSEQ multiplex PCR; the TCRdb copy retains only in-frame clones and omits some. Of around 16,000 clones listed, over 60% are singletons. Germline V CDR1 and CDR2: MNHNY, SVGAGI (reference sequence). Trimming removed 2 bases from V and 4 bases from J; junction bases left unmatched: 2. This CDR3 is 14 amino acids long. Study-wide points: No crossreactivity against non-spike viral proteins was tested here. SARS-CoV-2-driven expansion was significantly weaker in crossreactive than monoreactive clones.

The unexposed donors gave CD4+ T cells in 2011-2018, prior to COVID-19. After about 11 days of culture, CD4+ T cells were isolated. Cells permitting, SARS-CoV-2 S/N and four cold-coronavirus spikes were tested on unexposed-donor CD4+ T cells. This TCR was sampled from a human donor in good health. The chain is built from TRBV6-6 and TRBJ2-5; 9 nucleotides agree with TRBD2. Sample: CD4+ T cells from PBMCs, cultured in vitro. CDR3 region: CASSYGREGETQYF. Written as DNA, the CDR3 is TGTGCCAGCAGTTACGGGCGGGAGGGAGAGACCCAGTACTTC.